These 5 T cell receptor beta chains were all obtained from the same sample, sequenced in a study of regulatory T cells in long-lasting Graves disease. Sequencing libraries for TCR beta were prepared with iRepertoire HTBI primers and Arm-PCR of CDR3 regions. TCRdb itself ran the multiplex PCR reads through MiXCR, one entry per CDR3 protein. The sample consists of approximately 400,000 distinct CDR3 sequences, approximately 10% of them appearing once. The time point here: newly diagnosed GD, antithyroid drugs for less than 3 months. Isolated PBMC RNA provided the starting material for the TCR library. This sample was shared with a second study, whose subject was T cells in Graves' hyperthyroidism and ophthalmopathy.

The source material was peripheral blood mononuclear cells (PBMCs), sampled at new diagnosis, from a patient treated with antithyroid drugs. The origin of the receptors is a woman aged 18 to 35 with Graves disease.

This clonotype was counted a few times. The rearrangement uses TRBV7-2 and TRBJ1-3; 7 bases are shared with TRBD1. CDR1 is SGHTA and CDR2 is FQGNSA in the germline V gene. The junction had 5 bases not matched to a gene; V was cut back by 4 bases and J by 2 bases. The CDR3 consists of 15 residues. CDR3 DNA: TGTGCCAGCAGCTCTCCGGACAGGACTGGAAACACCATATATTTT. This codes for CASSSPDRTGNTIYF.

The rearrangement joins TRBV20-1 to TRBJ2-7, with D perhaps TRBD1 (5 bases). The CDR3 totals 15 residues. The germline V gene has CDR1 DFQATT and CDR2 SNEGSKA (reference sequence). Trimming pared 5 bases from V and 2 bases from J, leaving 19 bases between. The CDR3 sequence is CSAQPWKPGPYEQYF. The CDR3 DNA follows: TGCAGTGCTCAACCGTGGAAGCCAGGGCCCTACGAGCAGTACTTC.

The V gene is TRBV7-9, the J gene TRBJ1-1; D is possibly TRBD1 (5 bases). The CDR3 length is 17 residues. In germline, CDR1 is SEHNR, CDR2 FQNEAQ (reference sequence). V gave up 1 base and J gave up 1 base, with 16 bases separating them. In nucleotides, the CDR3 is TGTGCCAGCAGCTTAGGAACTCGGGGCAGGGCGAACACTGAAGCTTTCTTT. It is translated as CASSLGTRGRANTEAFF.

This clonotype was recorded many times. This rearrangement joins TRBV6-2 or TRBV6-3 to TRBJ2-1; D may match TRBD1 or TRBD2 (9 bases each). Germline CDR1 reads MNHEY; CDR2 reads SVGEGT. This CDR3 has 20 amino acids. V gave up 7 bases and J gave up 8 bases, with 36 bases separating them. The CDR3 nucleotides are TGTGCCAGCACCAGGGACAGGGTAGCGGGGGCCCTCGGCCCCGGGGATGAGCAGTTCTTC. Translated: CASTRDRVAGALGPGDEQFF.

V and J are TRBV7-6 and TRBJ1-2; 7 nucleotides match TRBD1. V was clipped by 5 bases and J by 9 bases; unmatched bases: 9. The germline gives CDR1 SGHVS, CDR2 FNYEAQ. The CDR3 sequence is 13 residues long. CDR3 amino acids: CASSQGGPGSYTF. CDR3 nucleotide sequence: TGTGCCAGCAGCCAAGGGGGCCCTGGAAGCTACACCTTC.